The sequence of this TCR beta chain was determined in a study of T-cell reconstitution after alpha-beta-depleted transplantation in children. TCRbeta library preparation incorporated unique molecular identifiers. TCRdb recomputed calls from the PCR reads with MiXCR, one row per CDR3 protein. The data contain more than 300,000 distinct CDR3 sequences, 15% to 20% of them seen just once; the ten biggest clones take up approximately 44%. Regarding the study as a whole: Counts and diversity of T cells one year after transplant came mostly from newly produced T cells. At day 60, the high TCRbeta diversity found in some patients originated from recipient T cells and thymic progenitors that had survived.

This clonotype was counted a few times. Antigen specificity is unknown. CDR3 size: 16 residues. V lost 3 bases and J lost 2, with 13 bases in between. Germline lookup yields CDR1 SEHNR and CDR2 FQNEAQ (reference sequence). This sample comprised PBMCs, mostly from graft donor cells, obtained 360 days after TCRalphabeta/CD19-depleted stem cell transplant. This sequence was found in a male patient aged 2-10 years who had a stem cell transplant for acute lymphoblastic leukemia, so the T cells may come from the graft donor. This sequence joins TRBV7-9 and TRBJ2-2, with D possibly TRBD2 on 5 matching bases. CDR3 amino acids: CASSFRLSVNTGELFF. The CDR3 nucleotides read TGTGCCAGCAGCTTTCGCCTTAGCGTTAACACCGGGGAGCTGTTTTTT.